This TCR beta chain was retrieved from a study of T cell responses to AZD1222 COVID-19 vaccine. Study-wide results and caveats: Seropositive status at baseline applied to only five to seven AZD1222 recipients. After the peak T cell response, and only then, were repertoires sampled. Of spike-specific TCRs, nearly half reportedly target regions left unmutated in variants. White British people made up most donors, females outnumbered males, and clonal diversity was possibly underestimated.

The assay was immunoSEQ multiplex PCR, and TCRdb's table has in-frame clones only and misses some. Found here are about 120,000 clones, approximately 90% of them singletons; the top ten hold under 25%. This clone showed up just a few times. Antigen unknown. The CDR3 is made up of 13 amino acids. Between the trimmed V and J ends, which lost 0 bases and 5 bases, there was a span of 8 bases. Germline assignment: CDR1 SGHDN and CDR2 FVKESK. Sequencing was performed on peripheral blood, taken on day 0 of AZD1222 vaccination. The chain uses TRBV14 and TRBJ2-7; the D is unclear. The receptor was isolated from an adult in good health. The CDR3: CASSQDRRHEQYF. The CDR3 DNA is TGTGCCAGCAGCCAAGATCGACGCCACGAGCAGTACTTC. Supplemented by reference TRBV14 and TRBJ2-7, the full variable domain reads EAGVTQFPSHSVIEKGQTVTLRCDPISGHDNLYWYRRVMGKEIKFLLHFVKESKQDESGMPNNRFLAERTGGTYSTLKVQPAELEDSGVYFCASSQDRRHEQYFGPGTRLTVT.